This T cell receptor beta chain was captured in a study of cytomegalovirus exposure and HLA in healthy donors. Vbeta (60) and Jbeta (13) primers were used in the PCR. Sequencing was performed with immunoSEQ multiplex PCR; in TCRdb, only in-frame clones are kept and a portion is missing. The sample includes a few hundred thousand clones, over 75% seen only once; the top ten take around 1.7%. V lost 0 bases, J lost 8 bases, and 13 bases lay in between. In germline, CDR1 is LNHNV, CDR2 YYDKDF (reference sequence). CDR3 length: 14 amino acids. This receptor was obtained from a man aged 18 to 30 in good health and CMV-seronegative. The chain is built from TRBV15 and TRBJ1-2, with D perhaps matching TRBD1 (6 bases). What was sequenced was PBMCs. CDR3 sequence: CATSRDQGQGGYTF. DNA for the CDR3: TGTGCCACCAGCAGAGATCAAGGGCAGGGGGGCTACACCTTC. The variable domain in full, completed from reference TRBV15 and TRBJ1-2, reads DAMVIQNPRYQVTQFGKPVTLSCSQTLNHNVMYWYQQKSSQAPKLLFHYYDKDFNNEADTPDNFQSRRPNTSFCFLDIRSPGLGDTAMYLCATSRDQGQGGYTFGSGTRLTVV.